This TCR beta chain stems from a study of cytomegalovirus exposure and HLA in healthy donors. The PCR contained 60 Vbeta and 13 Jbeta primers. Sequencing was performed with immunoSEQ multiplex PCR; in TCRdb, only in-frame clones are kept and a portion is missing. The data contain 75,000 to 100,000 clones, about 81% of them singletons. Trimming stripped 3 bases from V and 1 base from J, with 13 bases between. CDR1 is MNHEY and CDR2 is SMNVEV in the germline V gene (reference sequence). CDR3 length: 16 residues. This clonotype was sampled from a man between 40 and 49 years old in good health and CMV-seropositive. The source material was PBMCs. The chain employs TRBV27 and TRBJ2-1; D is undetermined. As DNA, the CDR3 is TGTGCCAGCAGTTTTGGTATGGTGACTTCCTACAATGAGCAGTTCTTC. This translates into CASSFGMVTSYNEQFF.